This T cell receptor (beta chain) was sequenced during a study of OX40 agonist ivuxolimab in advanced cancers. At the level of the study: Intravenous ivuxolimab was administered to patients every 2 weeks at 0.01 to 10 mg/kg.

Method: immunoSEQ multiplex PCR; TCRdb's copy keeps in-frame clones and lacks some. There are about 24,000 clones in the sample; 84% occur only once, and roughly 25% lies in the top ten. Germline loops: CDR1 SGDLS, CDR2 YYNGEE. Trimming removed 0 bases from V and 6 bases from J; junction bases left unmatched: 5. This CDR3 comprises 15 residues. Specimen: CD4+ or CD8+ T cells sorted from blood, collected in a trial of the OX40 agonist ivuxolimab. This chain connects TRBV9 to TRBJ2-2, with 7 bases aligning to TRBD2. The sequence came from an adult with an advanced solid tumor such as melanoma, head and neck, liver or kidney cancer. The CDR3: CASSVEAGSAGELFF. The CDR3 bases are TGTGCCAGCAGCGTAGAAGCGGGATCGGCCGGGGAGCTGTTTTTT. The full variable domain, in which reference TRBV9 and TRBJ2-2 provide the parts outside the CDR3, is DSGVTQTPKHLITATGQRVTLRCSPRSGDLSVYWYQQSLDQGLQFLIQYYNGEERAKGNILERFSAQQFPDLHSELNLSSLELGDSALYFCASSVEAGSAGELFFGEGSRLTVL.